The clone carrying this TCR beta chain has a count of ten or more. Its target is not known. The germline CDR1 and CDR2 sequences are SGDLS and YYNGEE. The CDR3 runs to 13 residues. The V end lost 0 bases, the J end lost 9 bases, and 10 bases lay between the germline ends. The data are from a study of molecular identifiers for immune sequencing clone quantification. Study results and caveats: Clones exceeding 20 RNA copies carried over 97% of effector molecules but under 1% of naive-cell molecules. Should identical TCR molecules share a barcode, the sizes of highly expanded clones could be underestimated.

One entry per CDR3 protein results from TCRdb running MiXCR on the PCR reads. The data contain just over 40,000 distinct CDR3 sequences, about a fifth of them seen just once; the ten biggest clones take up roughly 7.1%. The clonotype was recovered from a human donor in good health. Some libraries in this study had Jurkat cell RNA spiked in. Sample: naive CD8+ T cells from blood, with Jurkat cell RNA spiked in. Subset given: FACS-sorted CD8+CD4-CCR7+CD45RA+ naive T cells. This chain uses TRBV9 with TRBJ2-1, with D perhaps matching TRBD1 (6 bases). CDR3 amino acids: CASSVAPGVEQFF. In DNA, the CDR3 is TGTGCCAGCAGCGTAGCTCCAGGGGTTGAGCAGTTCTTC.